Listed below are T cell receptor beta chains from one sample, sequenced in a study of shared clonotypes between healthy human individuals. Generated by immunoSEQ multiplex PCR, the TCRdb table keeps only in-frame clones and is missing some. The sample lists a few million clones, 85% to 95% seen once, with roughly 0.36% in the top ten. The sequencing sample was made of naive CD4+ T cells from PBMCs. The origin of the receptors is a man aged 18 to 30 in good health. Some clones in this sample may be carry-over from other donors' samples. Both conserved end residues are part of each CDR3. The order of the fields is J gene, D gene, V gene, clone size, CDR3 DNA, CDR3 protein. The D gene is left open where the match is weak. Where a row states a size, it is once, few, many or the class of an expanded clone; other rows omit it.

>TRBJ1-5|TRBD1|TRBV27|NA
TGTGCCAGCAGTAGGACAGGGCGATATAGCAATCAGCCCCAGCATTTT
CASSRTGRYSNQPQHF
>TRBJ2-1|NA|TRBV28|NA
TGTGCCAGCACCCGACAGCAAATCTACAATGAGCAGTTCTTC
CASTRQQIYNEQFF
>TRBJ2-7|NA|TRBV11-2|NA
TGTGCCAGCAGCGGAGGGCAGTCCTACGAGCAGTACTTC
CASSGGQSYEQYF
>TRBJ2-7|TRBD2|TRBV27|NA
TGTGCCAGCATGGATCCGTGGCGGGGGGGGGAGCAGTACTTC
CASMDPWRGGEQYF
>TRBJ2-1|TRBD2|TRBV7-3|NA
TGTGCCAGCAGCTTAGGCGGGAGGGCCCTGAATGAGCAGTTCTTC
CASSLGGRALNEQFF
>TRBJ2-3|TRBD2|TRBV6-1|NA
TGTGCCACCAGGACTAGCGGTAGCACAGATACGCAGTATTTT
CATRTSGSTDTQYF
>TRBJ2-7|NA|TRBV18|NA
TGTGCCAGCTCACCAACAGAAACCTACGAGCAGTACTTC
CASSPTETYEQYF
>TRBJ2-4|TRBD2|TRBV29-1|once
TGCAGCGTTGAAGATTGGATAGCGGGAGCCAAAAACATTCAGTACTTC
CSVEDWIAGAKNIQYF
>TRBJ2-2|NA|TRBV7-2|NA
TGTGCCAGCAGCTTTCTTAGGGAGGCCGGGGAGCTGTTTTTT
CASSFLREAGELFF
>TRBJ2-3|NA|TRBV7-9|NA
TGTGCCAGCAGCTTAGGGGTTGCGACAGATACGCAGTATTTT
CASSLGVATDTQYF
>TRBJ2-5|TRBD2|TRBV5-1|once
TGCGCCAGCAGCTTGCAGGGACTAGCGCAGGGAGGGACCCAGTACTTC
CASSLQGLAQGGTQYF
>TRBJ2-7|TRBD1|TRBV15|NA
TGTGCCACCAGCAGAGCGGGACAGGGTCGTTCCTACGAGCAGTACTTC
CATSRAGQGRSYEQYF
>TRBJ2-1|TRBD1|TRBV4-1|NA
TGCGCCAGCAGCCCGCTCGGACAGGTCCATGAGCAGTTCTTC
CASSPLGQVHEQFF
>TRBJ2-7|NA|TRBV5-1|NA
TGCGCCAGCAGCTTGTCGACAGGAACCAACTCCTACGAGCAGTACTTC
CASSLSTGTNSYEQYF
>TRBJ1-5|NA|TRBV5-6|NA
TGTGCCAACAGCTTGGGGCCGATTAATCAGCCCCAGCATTTT
CANSLGPINQPQHF
>TRBJ2-3|NA|TRBV5-4|NA
TGTGCCAGCAGCTTGGTAGGGGGGGCGTCGAGCACAGATACGCAGTATTTT
CASSLVGGASSTDTQYF
>TRBJ1-3|NA|TRBV6-5|NA
TGTGCCAGCATTTCCCGCTCTGGAAACACCATATATTTT
CASISRSGNTIYF
>TRBJ1-1|NA|TRBV11-1|NA
TGTGCCAGCAGCTACTACAGGGAAGGTAACACTGAAGCTTTCTTT
CASSYYREGNTEAFF
>TRBJ1-1|TRBD1|TRBV9|NA
TGTGCCAGCAGCGGTGACAGGGGGGGCACTGAAGCTTTCTTT
CASSGDRGGTEAFF
>TRBJ1-5|NA|TRBV5-4|NA
TGTGCCAGCAGCTTGGATGGGGTCCGGGATCAGCCCCAGCATTTT
CASSLDGVRDQPQHF
>TRBJ2-7|TRBD1|TRBV30|NA
TGTGCCTGGAGTCCGGGGACAGGGGCATTCTACGAGCAGTACTTC
CAWSPGTGAFYEQYF
>TRBJ2-1|NA|TRBV29-1|NA
TGCAGCGTTGAAGCGGGATACTCCTACAATGAGCAGTTCTTC
CSVEAGYSYNEQFF
>TRBJ2-7|NA|TRBV29-1|NA
TGCAGCGTTGAGTTACAGTCCTACGAGCAGTACTTC
CSVELQSYEQYF
>TRBJ2-2|TRBD1|TRBV9|once
TGTGCCAGCAGCGGGGACAGGGGAGCTTCCGGGGAGCTGTTTTTT
CASSGDRGASGELFF
>TRBJ2-3|NA|TRBV7-2|NA
TGTGCCAGCAGCGAACAGGGTAGCACAGATACGCAGTATTTT
CASSEQGSTDTQYF
>TRBJ1-2|NA|TRBV5-1|NA
TGCGCCAGCAGCTTGGGACAGACCCGCTTCTATGGCTACACCTTC
CASSLGQTRFYGYTF
>TRBJ2-2|NA|TRBV25-1|NA
TGTGCCAGCAGTGAGGTCGGGGGAATCTCGAACACCGGGGAGCTGTTTTTT
CASSEVGGISNTGELFF
>TRBJ1-1|NA|TRBV18|NA
TGTGCCAGCTCACCACCCTCGGGGACGAACACTGAAGCTTTCTTT
CASSPPSGTNTEAFF
>TRBJ2-7|NA|TRBV5-1|NA
TGCGCCAGCAGCTCGCCGGGAGAGCAGTACTTC
CASSSPGEQYF
>TRBJ2-4|NA|TRBV28|NA
TGTGCCAGCAGTTTAGAGACAGTAGCCAAAAACATTCAGTACTTC
CASSLETVAKNIQYF
>TRBJ2-1|NA|TRBV18|NA
TGTGCCAGCTCACTGGAGGGGCTTTCGGAGCAGTTCTTC
CASSLEGLSEQFF
>TRBJ2-7|TRBD1|TRBV27|NA
TGTGCCAGCAGTTTACGACACTTCCCGGGACAGGGTATGTACGAGCAGTACTTC
CASSLRHFPGQGMYEQYF
>TRBJ2-2|TRBD1|TRBV10-3|NA
TGTGCCATCAGTGGGACCTCCGGGACAGGGGGCACCGGGGAGCTGTTTTTT
CAISGTSGTGGTGELFF
>TRBJ2-1|TRBD2|TRBV2|NA
TGTGCCAGCAGTGTTGGACTAGCGGGAGGGCCTGGGCTTAGGGTGCAGTTCTTC
CASSVGLAGGPGLRVQFF
>TRBJ2-1|NA|TRBV28|NA
TGTGCCAGTTATAGTCTATCCGGGAGCGCCTACAATGAGCAGTTCTTC
CASYSLSGSAYNEQFF
>TRBJ2-2|TRBD2|TRBV7-9|NA
TGTGCCAGCAGCCCGGGGCTAGCGGGAGCTGGGGAGCTGTTTTTT
CASSPGLAGAGELFF
>TRBJ2-3|NA|TRBV11-3|NA
TGTGCCAGCTCTCTTTCTCTGGTTAGCAGGGATACGCAGTATTTT
CASSLSLVSRDTQYF
>TRBJ2-7|NA|TRBV7-6|NA
TGTGCCAGCAGCCCCGGCTATGAGGGCTCCTACGAGCAGTACTTC
CASSPGYEGSYEQYF
>TRBJ1-1|NA|TRBV9|NA
TGTGCCAGCGGACCGATAGGCGGTGGGGGGATCTTT
CASGPIGGGGIF
>TRBJ2-1|TRBD1|TRBV5-1|NA
TGCGCCAGCATACGGACAGGGGGAGGGAATGAGCAGTTCTTC
CASIRTGGGNEQFF
>TRBJ2-2|TRBD1|TRBV9|NA
TGTGCCAGCAGCCCCCGGGGACAGGCAAACACCGGGGAGCTGTTTTTT
CASSPRGQANTGELFF
>TRBJ2-5|NA|TRBV15|NA
TGTGCCACCAGCAGAGATGGCGATTATCCGGGGGGCCTGGCAGTTGCGGAGACCCAGTACTTC
CATSRDGDYPGGLAVAETQYF
>TRBJ1-3|NA|TRBV5-4|NA
TGTGCCAGCAGCTTAGACGGGAGGTCTATAGGAAACACCATATATTTT
CASSLDGRSIGNTIYF
>TRBJ2-1|TRBD2|TRBV12-5|NA
TGTGCTAGTGGTTCTCTAGCGGGAGGAACCTACAATGAGCAGTTCTTC
CASGSLAGGTYNEQFF
>TRBJ2-7|NA|TRBV28|once
TGTGCCAGCAGTGACACCCGAACCCAGCCGGAGCAGTACTTC
CASSDTRTQPEQYF
>TRBJ2-1|NA|TRBV7-9|NA
TGTGCCAGCAGCCAGACTGGCCGCACTGAGCAGTTCTTC
CASSQTGRTEQFF
>TRBJ2-7|NA|TRBV27|NA
TGTGCCAGCAGTTTTTATCAAGCCTCCACCTACGAGCAGTACTTC
CASSFYQASTYEQYF
>TRBJ1-2|TRBD1|TRBV28|once
TGTGCCAGCAGCCCTTCGGGACAGTGGGCTGCGCACACCTTC
CASSPSGQWAAHTF
>TRBJ1-4|NA|TRBV30|NA
TGTGCCTGGAGTGTCGTCAGGGAGTTCCTTTCGGGTAATGAAAAACTGTTTTTT
CAWSVVREFLSGNEKLFF
>TRBJ1-5|NA|TRBV30|NA
TGTGCCTGGAGTCCTCGTTGGGGGGCAAATCAGCCCCAGCATTTT
CAWSPRWGANQPQHF
>TRBJ1-3|NA|TRBV28|NA
TGTGCCAGCAGTTTAGCAGGCTTACGGTCTGGAAACACCATATATTTT
CASSLAGLRSGNTIYF
>TRBJ2-3|TRBD2|TRBV5-4|NA
TGTGCCAGCAGCCCCAGCGGGAGGGCAGGCGGAGATACGCAGTATTTT
CASSPSGRAGGDTQYF
>TRBJ2-6|NA|TRBV7-3|NA
TGTGCCAGCAGCTTAGCCGCGACCCGATCTGGGGCCAACGTCCTGACTTTC
CASSLAATRSGANVLTF